This T cell receptor (beta chain) originates from a study of T cell responses to AZD1222 COVID-19 vaccine. Germline V gene lookup returns CDR1 SGHDT and CDR2 YYEEEE. Trimming took 1 base from V and 2 from J, leaving 13 bases between them. The CDR3 runs 16 residues. The method was immunoSEQ multiplex PCR; TCRdb's version includes in-frame clones alone and lacks a portion of them. This sample has 70,000 to 90,000 clones; about 72% occur once, and the top ten carry under 25%. The TCR originated in an adult in good health. J is TRBJ2-1 and V is TRBV5-6; D not certain. This sample comprised peripheral blood, obtained on day 0 of AZD1222 vaccination. The CDR3 DNA reads TGTGCCAGCAGCTTGAGAGTTAAACTGCCCTACAATGAGCAGTTCTTC. This gives the protein CASSLRVKLPYNEQFF.